These T cell receptor beta chains were read from a single sample in a study of shared clonotypes between healthy human individuals. The data were produced by immunoSEQ multiplex PCR, yet TCRdb's version contains in-frame clones alone and is incomplete. The top ten hold almost 25% of the sample, which has fewer than 130,000 clones, 67% seen once. The sequenced sample consisted of memory CD8+ T cells sorted from blood. The receptors shown here come from a young woman in good health. The CDR3 runs from the conserved cysteine through the conserved F or W. A D gene is named only where the DNA matches it firmly. Size is stated for part of the rows, as once, few or many counts, or as a class when the clone is expanded.

clone_size: once
d_call: TRBD1
j_call: TRBJ2-7
v_call: TRBV5-1
cdr3_aa: CASSFGTGRDEQYF
cdr3_nt: TGCGCCAGCAGCTTCGGGACAGGGCGAGACGAGCAGTACTTC

clone_size: .
d_call: .
j_call: TRBJ2-6
v_call: TRBV13
cdr3_aa: CASSASGRGANVLTF
cdr3_nt: TGTGCCAGCAGTGCCTCGGGGAGAGGGGCCAACGTCCTGACTTTC

clone_size: many
d_call: .
j_call: TRBJ2-6
v_call: TRBV6-1
cdr3_aa: CASSQDSSGANVLTF
cdr3_nt: TGTGCCAGCAGTCAAGACAGCTCTGGGGCCAACGTCCTGACTTTC

clone_size: .
d_call: .
j_call: TRBJ2-7
v_call: TRBV6-5
cdr3_aa: CASTDGGTSYEQYF
cdr3_nt: TGTGCCAGCACCGACGGAGGTACCTCCTACGAGCAGTACTTC

clone_size: .
d_call: .
j_call: TRBJ2-7
v_call: TRBV7-9
cdr3_aa: CASSLGMYEQYF
cdr3_nt: TGTGCCAGCAGCTTAGGGATGTACGAGCAGTACTTC

clone_size: many
d_call: .
j_call: TRBJ2-7
v_call: TRBV7-2
cdr3_aa: CASSLGIAYEQYF
cdr3_nt: TGTGCCAGCAGCTTAGGCATCGCCTACGAGCAGTACTTC

clone_size: .
d_call: .
j_call: TRBJ1-5
v_call: TRBV5-5
cdr3_aa: CASGPGPHDQPQHF
cdr3_nt: TGTGCCAGCGGGCCGGGACCGCATGATCAGCCCCAGCATTTT

clone_size: once
d_call: .
j_call: TRBJ2-1
v_call: TRBV27
cdr3_aa: CASSFLGGRFYEQFF
cdr3_nt: TGTGCCAGCAGTTTCCTAGGGGGGAGGTTCTATGAGCAGTTCTTC

clone_size: .
d_call: .
j_call: TRBJ1-1
v_call: TRBV7-5
cdr3_aa: CASSFVGDAFF
cdr3_nt: TGTGCCAGCAGCTTTGTAGGGGATGCTTTCTTT

clone_size: .
d_call: .
j_call: TRBJ1-2
v_call: TRBV2
cdr3_aa: CASSERGPNYGYTF
cdr3_nt: TGTGCCAGCAGTGAACGGGGTCCCAACTATGGCTACACCTTC

clone_size: .
d_call: TRBD2
j_call: TRBJ2-7
v_call: TRBV5-4
cdr3_aa: CASSLVTSGRLTTYEQYF
cdr3_nt: TGTGCCAGCAGCTTGGTGACTAGCGGGAGGCTCACTACCTACGAGCAGTACTTC

clone_size: few
d_call: .
j_call: TRBJ1-5
v_call: TRBV27
cdr3_aa: CASSLLLGGQPQHF
cdr3_nt: TGTGCCAGCAGTTTATTGCTGGGCGGACAGCCCCAGCATTTT

clone_size: .
d_call: .
j_call: TRBJ2-2
v_call: TRBV19
cdr3_aa: CASSSSDYTGELFF
cdr3_nt: TGTGCCAGTAGTTCTAGCGATTACACCGGGGAGCTGTTTTTT

clone_size: few
d_call: TRBD2
j_call: TRBJ2-7
v_call: TRBV10-3
cdr3_aa: CAIAGLAGNRAYEQYF
cdr3_nt: TGTGCCATCGCGGGACTAGCGGGGAACAGGGCCTACGAGCAGTACTTC

clone_size: .
d_call: .
j_call: TRBJ2-7
v_call: TRBV6-1
cdr3_aa: CASLEVRLSSYEQYF
cdr3_nt: TGTGCCAGCCTTGAGGTCCGCCTAAGCTCCTACGAGCAGTACTTC

clone_size: .
d_call: TRBD2
j_call: TRBJ2-7
v_call: TRBV6-4
cdr3_aa: CASSDWTSGRPEQYF
cdr3_nt: TGTGCCAGCAGTGATTGGACTAGCGGGAGACCCGAGCAGTACTTC

clone_size: .
d_call: TRBD1
j_call: TRBJ2-1
v_call: TRBV7-6
cdr3_aa: CASSLKPQGARGEQFF
cdr3_nt: TGTGCCAGCAGCTTAAAACCACAGGGGGCGAGGGGTGAGCAGTTCTTC

clone_size: .
d_call: TRBD1
j_call: TRBJ2-3
v_call: TRBV27
cdr3_aa: CASRTGTGHSSQYF
cdr3_nt: TGTGCCAGCAGAACCGGGACAGGGCATTCTTCGCAGTATTTT

clone_size: .
d_call: TRBD1
j_call: TRBJ1-2
v_call: TRBV5-4
cdr3_aa: CASSYRGVYGYTF
cdr3_nt: TGTGCCAGCAGCTACAGGGGGGTGTATGGCTACACCTTC

clone_size: few
d_call: .
j_call: TRBJ2-2
v_call: TRBV28
cdr3_aa: CASSPIRPAGELFF
cdr3_nt: TGTGCCAGCAGCCCCATAAGGCCGGCCGGGGAGCTGTTTTTT

clone_size: .
d_call: .
j_call: TRBJ1-5
v_call: TRBV6-1
cdr3_aa: CASSSHQPQHF
cdr3_nt: TGTGCCAGCAGTTCCCATCAGCCCCAGCATTTT

clone_size: .
d_call: .
j_call: TRBJ2-7
v_call: TRBV13
cdr3_aa: CASTPNGNSGSYEQYF
cdr3_nt: TGTGCCAGCACCCCCAACGGGAATTCCGGGTCCTACGAGCAGTACTTC

clone_size: .
d_call: TRBD1
j_call: TRBJ1-5
v_call: TRBV2
cdr3_aa: CASSPGQGARGQPQHF
cdr3_nt: TGTGCCAGCAGCCCGGGACAGGGGGCGCGTGGTCAGCCCCAGCATTTT

clone_size: .
d_call: .
j_call: TRBJ1-2
v_call: TRBV28
cdr3_aa: CASSSNRAYGYTF
cdr3_nt: TGTGCCAGCAGCTCTAATCGGGCTTATGGCTACACCTTC

clone_size: .
d_call: TRBD1
j_call: TRBJ2-3
v_call: TRBV19
cdr3_aa: CASSALGQGRADTQYF
cdr3_nt: TGTGCCAGTAGTGCTCTGGGACAGGGGAGGGCAGATACGCAGTATTTT

clone_size: .
d_call: TRBD2
j_call: TRBJ2-1
v_call: TRBV20-1
cdr3_aa: CSARLADEQFF
cdr3_nt: TGCAGTGCCAGACTAGCGGATGAGCAGTTCTTC

clone_size: .
d_call: TRBD2
j_call: TRBJ2-7
v_call: TRBV27
cdr3_aa: CASSLASGSYEQYF
cdr3_nt: TGTGCCAGCAGTTTAGCTAGCGGGAGCTACGAGCAGTACTTC

clone_size: .
d_call: .
j_call: TRBJ2-7
v_call: TRBV11-2
cdr3_aa: CASSSSLSDEQYF
cdr3_nt: TGTGCCAGCAGCTCGAGCCTCTCGGACGAGCAGTACTTC

clone_size: .
d_call: .
j_call: TRBJ1-2
v_call: TRBV2
cdr3_aa: CASSEDAGRYGYTF
cdr3_nt: TGTGCCAGCAGTGAAGACGCAGGGAGGTATGGCTACACCTTC

clone_size: .
d_call: .
j_call: TRBJ2-6
v_call: TRBV6-1
cdr3_aa: CASSGGVSGANVLTF
cdr3_nt: TGTGCCAGCAGTGGAGGAGTCTCTGGGGCCAACGTCCTGACTTTC

clone_size: few
d_call: .
j_call: TRBJ2-7
v_call: TRBV7-3
cdr3_aa: CASSSHSSYEQYF
cdr3_nt: TGTGCCAGCAGCTCTCACAGCTCCTACGAGCAGTACTTC

clone_size: .
d_call: TRBD1
j_call: TRBJ2-1
v_call: TRBV29-1
cdr3_aa: CSVVGGGSSYNEQFF
cdr3_nt: TGCAGCGTTGTAGGGGGCGGCAGCTCCTACAATGAGCAGTTCTTC

clone_size: few
d_call: TRBD2
j_call: TRBJ2-3
v_call: TRBV25-1
cdr3_aa: CASRTSGRAIDTQYF
cdr3_nt: TGTGCCAGCAGGACTAGCGGGAGGGCCATAGATACGCAGTATTTT

clone_size: .
d_call: .
j_call: TRBJ1-5
v_call: TRBV15
cdr3_aa: CATSRDRASPNQPQHF
cdr3_nt: TGTGCCACCAGCAGAGATAGGGCCTCTCCCAATCAGCCCCAGCATTTT

clone_size: .
d_call: .
j_call: TRBJ2-5
v_call: TRBV30
cdr3_aa: CAWSVLGARETQYF
cdr3_nt: TGTGCCTGGAGTGTATTGGGGGCCCGTGAGACCCAGTACTTC

clone_size: .
d_call: .
j_call: TRBJ2-1
v_call: TRBV25-1
cdr3_aa: CASSEGGDNEQFF
cdr3_nt: TGTGCCAGCAGTGAGGGCGGTGACAATGAGCAGTTCTTC

clone_size: .
d_call: .
j_call: TRBJ2-7
v_call: TRBV10-3
cdr3_aa: CAISEADLGEQYF
cdr3_nt: TGTGCCATCAGTGAGGCCGATTTAGGCGAGCAGTACTTC

clone_size: many
d_call: .
j_call: TRBJ2-7
v_call: TRBV30
cdr3_aa: CAWSVEGRIYEQYF
cdr3_nt: TGTGCCTGGAGTGTAGAGGGACGGATTTACGAGCAGTACTTC

clone_size: once
d_call: .
j_call: TRBJ2-3
v_call: TRBV6-4
cdr3_aa: CASSEGGGGDTQYF
cdr3_nt: TGTGCCAGCAGTGAAGGAGGAGGGGGAGATACGCAGTATTTT

clone_size: .
d_call: TRBD1
j_call: TRBJ2-2
v_call: TRBV6-6
cdr3_aa: CASSYGTGDTGELFF
cdr3_nt: TGTGCCAGCAGTTACGGGACAGGGGACACCGGGGAGCTGTTTTTT

clone_size: .
d_call: .
j_call: TRBJ1-1
v_call: TRBV27
cdr3_aa: CASSLVGITEAFF
cdr3_nt: TGTGCCAGCAGTTTAGTAGGGATCACTGAAGCTTTCTTT

clone_size: .
d_call: TRBD2
j_call: TRBJ2-3
v_call: TRBV2
cdr3_aa: CATREREAEDTQYF
cdr3_nt: TGTGCCACACGGGAGCGGGAGGCCGAAGATACGCAGTATTTT

clone_size: .
d_call: .
j_call: TRBJ1-4
v_call: TRBV2
cdr3_aa: CASREGSSTNEKLFF
cdr3_nt: TGTGCCAGCAGGGAAGGGTCTTCAACTAATGAAAAACTGTTTTTT

clone_size: .
d_call: .
j_call: TRBJ1-3
v_call: TRBV28
cdr3_aa: CASSLRRYSGNTIYF
cdr3_nt: TGTGCCAGCAGTTTAAGGAGATACTCTGGAAACACCATATATTTT

clone_size: .
d_call: .
j_call: TRBJ2-1
v_call: TRBV11-2
cdr3_aa: CASSADSNNEQFF
cdr3_nt: TGTGCCAGCAGCGCCGACTCGAACAATGAGCAGTTCTTC

clone_size: .
d_call: .
j_call: TRBJ2-1
v_call: TRBV9
cdr3_aa: CASSAWTGAYNEQFF
cdr3_nt: TGTGCCAGCAGCGCCTGGACCGGGGCTTACAATGAGCAGTTCTTC

clone_size: .
d_call: .
j_call: TRBJ1-5
v_call: TRBV4-1
cdr3_aa: CASSQDGPRGQPQHF
cdr3_nt: TGCGCCAGCAGCCAAGATGGCCCCAGAGGACAGCCCCAGCATTTT

clone_size: once
d_call: .
j_call: TRBJ2-5
v_call: TRBV27
cdr3_aa: CASSSLGLKETQYF
cdr3_nt: TGTGCCAGCAGCAGTTTAGGGCTGAAGGAGACCCAGTACTTC